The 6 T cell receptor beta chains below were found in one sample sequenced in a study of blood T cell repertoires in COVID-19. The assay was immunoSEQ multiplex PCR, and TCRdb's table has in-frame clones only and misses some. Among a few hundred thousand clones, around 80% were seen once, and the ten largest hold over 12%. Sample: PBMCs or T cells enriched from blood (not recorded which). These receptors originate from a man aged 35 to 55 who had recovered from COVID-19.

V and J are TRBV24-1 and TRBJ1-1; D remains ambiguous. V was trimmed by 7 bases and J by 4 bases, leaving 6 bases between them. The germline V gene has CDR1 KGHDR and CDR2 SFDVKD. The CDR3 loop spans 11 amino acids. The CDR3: CATRFGTEAFF. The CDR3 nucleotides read TGTGCCACCAGATTCGGCACTGAAGCTTTCTTT.

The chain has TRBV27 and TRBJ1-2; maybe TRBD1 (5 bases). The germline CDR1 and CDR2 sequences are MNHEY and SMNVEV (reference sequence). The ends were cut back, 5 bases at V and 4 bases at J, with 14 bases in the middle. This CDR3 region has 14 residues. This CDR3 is CASSPQTARYGYTF. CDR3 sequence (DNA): TGTGCCAGCAGTCCCCAGACAGCCCGCTATGGCTACACCTTC.

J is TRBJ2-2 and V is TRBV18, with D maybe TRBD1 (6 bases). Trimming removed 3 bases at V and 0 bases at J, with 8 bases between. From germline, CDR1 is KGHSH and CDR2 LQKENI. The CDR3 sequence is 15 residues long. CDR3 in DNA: TGTGCCAGCTCACCCGGGACAACGAACACCGGGGAGCTGTTTTTT. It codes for CASSPGTTNTGELFF. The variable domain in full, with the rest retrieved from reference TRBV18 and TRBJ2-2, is NAGVMQNPRHLVRRRGQEARLRCSPMKGHSHVYWYRQLPEEGLKFMVYLQKENIIDESGMPKERFSAEFPKEGPSILRIQQVVRGDSAAYFCASSPGTTNTGELFFGEGSRLTVL.

The CDR3 region has the DNA TGTGCCAGCAGTTATCACCAGACATCGAACACTGAAGCTTTCTTT. Encoded protein: CASSYHQTSNTEAFF. V usage is TRBV6-6 and J usage is TRBJ1-1; D is unresolved. CDR1 MNHNY and CDR2 SVGAGI come from the germline V gene (reference sequence). V was pared by 3 bases and J by 1 base, with 12 bases between. This CDR3 comprises 15 residues.

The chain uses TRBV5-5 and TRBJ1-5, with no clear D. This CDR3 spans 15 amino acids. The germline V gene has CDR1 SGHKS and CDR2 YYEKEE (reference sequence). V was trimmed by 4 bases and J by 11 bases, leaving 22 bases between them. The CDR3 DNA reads TGTGCCAGCAGCCCCAACCCCACCCCTAGTGAGACCCAGCATTTT. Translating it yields CASSPNPTPSETQHF.

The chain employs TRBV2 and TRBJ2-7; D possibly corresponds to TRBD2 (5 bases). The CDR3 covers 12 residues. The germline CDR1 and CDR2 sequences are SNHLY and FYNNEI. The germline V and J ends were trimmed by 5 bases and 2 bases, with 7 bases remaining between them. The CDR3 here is CASSYGTYEQYF. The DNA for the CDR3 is TGTGCCAGCAGTTACGGGACCTACGAGCAGTACTTC.